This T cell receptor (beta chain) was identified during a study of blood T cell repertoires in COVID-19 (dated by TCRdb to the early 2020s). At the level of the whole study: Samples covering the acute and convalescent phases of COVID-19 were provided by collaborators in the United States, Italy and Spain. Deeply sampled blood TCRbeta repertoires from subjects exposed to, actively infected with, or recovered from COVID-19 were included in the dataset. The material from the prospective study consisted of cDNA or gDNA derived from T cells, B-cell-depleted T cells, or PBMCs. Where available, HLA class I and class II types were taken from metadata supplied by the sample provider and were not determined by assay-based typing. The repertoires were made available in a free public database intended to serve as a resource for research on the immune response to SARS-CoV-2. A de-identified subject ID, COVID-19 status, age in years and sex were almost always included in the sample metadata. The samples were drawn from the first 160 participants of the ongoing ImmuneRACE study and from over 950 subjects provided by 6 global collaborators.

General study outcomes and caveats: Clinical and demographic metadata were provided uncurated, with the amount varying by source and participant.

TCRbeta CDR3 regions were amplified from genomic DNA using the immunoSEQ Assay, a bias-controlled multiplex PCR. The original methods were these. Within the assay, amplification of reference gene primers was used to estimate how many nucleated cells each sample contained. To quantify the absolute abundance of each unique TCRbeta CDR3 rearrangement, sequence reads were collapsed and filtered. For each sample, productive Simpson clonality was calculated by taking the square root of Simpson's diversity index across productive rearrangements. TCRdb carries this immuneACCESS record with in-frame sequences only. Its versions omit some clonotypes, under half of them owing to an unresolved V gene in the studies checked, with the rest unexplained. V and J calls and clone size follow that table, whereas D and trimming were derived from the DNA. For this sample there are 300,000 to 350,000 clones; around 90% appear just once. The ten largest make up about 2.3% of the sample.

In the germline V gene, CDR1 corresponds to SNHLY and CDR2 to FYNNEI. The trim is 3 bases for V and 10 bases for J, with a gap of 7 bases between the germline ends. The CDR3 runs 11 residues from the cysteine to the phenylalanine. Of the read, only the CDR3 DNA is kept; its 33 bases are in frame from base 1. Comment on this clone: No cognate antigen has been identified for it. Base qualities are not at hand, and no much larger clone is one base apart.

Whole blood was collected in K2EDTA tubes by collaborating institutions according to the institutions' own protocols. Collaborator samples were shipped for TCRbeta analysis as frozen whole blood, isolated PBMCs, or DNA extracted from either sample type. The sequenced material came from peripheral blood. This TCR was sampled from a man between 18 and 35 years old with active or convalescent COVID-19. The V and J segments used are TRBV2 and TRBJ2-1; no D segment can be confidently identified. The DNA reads TGTGCCAGCAGTGATACAGTAGAGCAGTTCTTC. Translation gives CASSDTVEQFF.